The T cell receptor beta chain described here comes from a study of control samples from healthy donors and cancer patients. Germline assignment: CDR1 SGHRS and CDR2 YFSETQ. The CDR3 extends over 16 amino acids. With V trimmed by 2 bases and J by 6 bases, 8 bases remained unmatched. Assay: immunoSEQ multiplex PCR; the TCRdb copy retains only in-frame clones and omits some. The sample includes fewer than 20,000 clones, around 84% of them seen just once. Material for sequencing was PBMCs. The genes are TRBV5-1 and TRBJ1-6, with TRBD1 identical over 7 bases. The receptor was isolated from a woman in her sixties or seventies with colorectal cancer. The CDR3 coding sequence is TGCGCCAGCAGCTTCGGACAGGCAACTCGTAATTCACCCCTCCACTTT. This translates into CASSFGQATRNSPLHF.